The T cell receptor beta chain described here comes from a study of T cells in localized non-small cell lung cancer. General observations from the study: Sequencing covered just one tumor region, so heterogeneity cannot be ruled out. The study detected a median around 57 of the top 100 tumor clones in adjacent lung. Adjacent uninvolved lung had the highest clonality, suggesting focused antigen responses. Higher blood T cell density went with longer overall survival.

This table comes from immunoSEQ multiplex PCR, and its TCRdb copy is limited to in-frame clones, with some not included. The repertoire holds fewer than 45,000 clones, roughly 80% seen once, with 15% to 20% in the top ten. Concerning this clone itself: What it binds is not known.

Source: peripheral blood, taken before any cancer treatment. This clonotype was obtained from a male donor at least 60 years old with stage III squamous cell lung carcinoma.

CDR3 coding DNA: TGTGCCAGCAGTTACCTGGGGGCGCGGGATGAAAAACTGTTTTTT. It codes for CASSYLGARDEKLFF. This chain connects TRBV6-5 to TRBJ1-4, with D possibly being TRBD1 (6 bases). CDR3 length: 15 amino acids. Germline-derived CDR1 and CDR2 are MNHEY and SVGAGI. Deletions cut 2 bases from V and 6 bases from J, with 13 bases between.